What follows are 31 T cell receptor beta chains derived from one specimen sequenced in a study of T cell responses to AZD1222 COVID-19 vaccine. The protocol was immunoSEQ multiplex PCR, while the TCRdb copy is restricted to in-frame clones and leaves out a portion. Of about 84,000 clones listed, approximately 83% are singletons. Sequenced here: peripheral blood, sampled 28 days after the second AZD1222 dose. Receptors were obtained from an adult who received the AZD1222 COVID-19 vaccine.

The J gene is TRBJ1-1, the V gene TRBV10-3; D might be TRBD1 (5 bases). V was shortened by 3 bases and J by 4 bases, with 15 bases between the two germline ends. CDR3 size: 15 residues. Germline CDR1 and CDR2: ENHRY and SYGVKD. CDR3 sequence reads: CAISDPLDRGTEAFF. The CDR3 coding sequence is TGTGCCATCAGTGACCCCTTGGATAGGGGCACTGAAGCTTTCTTT.

CDR3 in DNA: TGTGCCAGCAGCTTGGCGGGTCAGCCCCAGCATTTT. Residues: CASSLAGQPQHF. The chain has TRBV5-6 and TRBJ1-5, with D unresolved. Per the germline V gene, CDR1 is SGHDT and CDR2 is YYEEEE. Trimming took off 0 bases at V and 6 bases at J, with 4 bases between the two ends. The CDR3 sequence is 12 residues long.

This clone is a singleton in its sample. This CDR3 is also generated by other DNA sequences in the sample. The chain links TRBV12-3 or TRBV12-4 to TRBJ1-2, with D tentatively TRBD1 (5 bases). V gave up 2 bases and J gave up 8 bases, with 6 bases separating them. This CDR3 is 11 amino acids long. CDR3 sequence (DNA): TGTGCCAGCAGTTTATCAGGGGGCTACACCTTC. It translates to CASSLSGGYTF.

This chain uses TRBV19 with TRBJ1-6; perhaps TRBD1 as D (5 bases). Trimming pared 10 bases from V and 3 bases from J, leaving 16 bases between. CDR3 size: 15 residues. CDR1 and CDR2 from the germline V gene are LNHDA and SQIVND (reference sequence). The CDR3 DNA reads as TGTGCCACACGGCCCGGGGGAAACTATAATTCACCCCTCCACTTT. It codes for CATRPGGNYNSPLHF.

The chain has TRBV6-4 and TRBJ2-7; TRBD2 is a possible D gene (5 bases). Trimming stripped 0 bases from V and 0 bases from J, with 21 bases between. Germline V CDR1 and CDR2: MRHNA, SNTAGT. CDR3 length: 19 amino acids. The CDR3 sequence is CASSDSEIVSVAGSYEQYF. The DNA of the CDR3 is TGTGCCAGCAGTGACTCGGAGATTGTCAGCGTCGCGGGCTCCTACGAGCAGTACTTC.

The chain recombines TRBV28 with TRBJ2-1, with 10 bases lining up with TRBD2. The CDR3 sequence is 16 residues long. The germline V gene has CDR1 MDHEN and CDR2 SYDVKM. J lost 3 bases, V lost 3 bases, and 5 bases had no gene match. The CDR3 DNA sequence: TGTGCCAGCAGTTTGAGCGGGAGGGCGTTCTACAATGAGCAGTTCTTC. Translated: CASSLSGRAFYNEQFF.

The chain joins TRBV3-1 (or the pseudogene TRBV3-2) to TRBJ1-2; tentative D call: TRBD1 (5 bases). Trimming shortened V by 0 bases and J by 8 bases, and 19 bases separated the two germline ends. The CDR3 totals 16 residues. Germline V gives CDR1 LGHDT, CDR2 YNNKEL (reference sequence). This CDR3 reads CASSQELDKGLWGYTF. The CDR3 DNA reads TGTGCCAGCAGCCAAGAGTTGGACAAGGGGCTCTGGGGCTACACCTTC.

The chain couples TRBV7-8 to TRBJ2-5; tentatively, D is TRBD1 (6 bases). The ends were cut back, 5 bases at V and 1 base at J, with 17 bases in the middle. The V gene's germline CDR1 is SGHVS and CDR2 FQNEAQ. CDR3 size: 16 residues. The CDR3 coding sequence is TGTGCCAGCAGCGCCCGACAGGAAAACCTCCAAGAGACCCAGTACTTC. It codes for CASSARQENLQETQYF.

The V and J genes are TRBV6-1 and TRBJ2-7; TRBD2 matches 9 bases. The CDR3 runs to 18 residues. Germline V gene lookup returns CDR1 MNHNS and CDR2 SASEGT. The V segment lost 0 bases and the J segment 0 bases; nucleotides outside the gene matches: 9. The CDR3 nucleotides read TGTGCCAGCAGTGAAGCTAGCGGGGGCAGATTCAGCTCCTACGAGCAGTACGTC. Its translation is CASSEASGGRFSSYEQYV.

This sequence joins TRBV28 and TRBJ2-2; 9 nucleotides match TRBD1. V lost 3 bases and J lost 8; bases outside the gene matches: 7. There are 15 residues in the CDR3. The V gene's germline CDR1 is MDHEN and CDR2 SYDVKM. For the CDR3, the DNA is TGTGCCAGCAGTTTCTGGGACAGGGTTGGAGGGGAGCTGTTTTTT. As protein: CASSFWDRVGGELFF.

The chain recombines TRBV7-3 with TRBJ2-1, with no clear D. V lost 1 base to trimming and J lost 0 bases, with 7 bases between them. Looked up from germline, CDR1 is SGHTA and CDR2 is FQGTGA. This CDR3 contains 15 residues. CDR3 in amino acids: CASSLSESSYNEQFF. The CDR3 DNA sequence: TGTGCCAGCAGCTTAAGCGAGAGCTCCTACAATGAGCAGTTCTTC. The complete variable domain, with remaining parts taken from reference TRBV7-3 and TRBJ2-1, reads GAGVSQTPSNKVTEKGKYVELRCDPISGHTALYWYRQSLGQGPEFLIYFQGTGAADDSGLPNDRFFAVRPEGSVSTLKIQRTERGDSAVYLCASSLSESSYNEQFFGPGTRLTVL.

This chain uses TRBV28 with TRBJ2-5; no definite D call. CDR1 is MDHEN and CDR2 is SYDVKM in the germline V gene. Trimming stripped 7 bases from V and 3 bases from J, with 12 bases between. This CDR3 comprises 13 residues. In nucleotides, the CDR3 is TGTGCCAGCACACGTGGCAGCGAAGAGACCCAGTACTTC. Amino acids: CASTRGSEETQYF.

The gene calls are TRBV6-1 and TRBJ1-1; D perhaps matches TRBD1 (5 bases). V lost 2 bases and J lost 4, with 11 bases in between. Per the germline V gene, CDR1 is MNHNS and CDR2 is SASEGT. This CDR3 contains 14 residues. The CDR3 loop is CASSETGRGTEAFF. The DNA for the CDR3 is TGTGCCAGCAGTGAAACCGGGAGGGGCACTGAAGCTTTCTTT.

The table lists this clone with a count of one. The chain uses TRBV5-1 and TRBJ2-7; the D is unclear. V was cut by 1 base and J by 0 bases, with 5 bases left in between. The CDR3 has 13 residues. CDR1 SGHRS and CDR2 YFSETQ come from the germline V gene. DNA of the CDR3: TGCGCCAGCAGCTTGCCTTTCTCCTACGAGCAGTACTTC. The encoded protein is CASSLPFSYEQYF.

The J gene is TRBJ2-1, the V gene TRBV11-3, with TRBD2 identical over 13 bases. V was clipped by 5 bases and J by 3 bases; unmatched bases: 4. The germline CDR1 and CDR2 sequences are SGHNT and YENEEA. CDR3 length: 16 amino acids. For the CDR3, the DNA is TGTGCCAGCAGCCCCCGGACTAGCGGGGGCTACAATGAGCAGTTCTTC. Translating gives CASSPRTSGGYNEQFF.

This clone has only one observation. The rearrangement links TRBV7-3 to TRBJ2-5; D is possibly TRBD1 (6 bases). The CDR3 extends over 13 amino acids. The V end lost 6 bases, the J end lost 6 bases, and 14 bases lay between the germline ends. The germline V gene has CDR1 SGHTA and CDR2 FQGTGA. As DNA, the CDR3 is TGTGCCAGCAGTTTAGGGGGAGCCAAGACCCAGTACTTC. This encodes CASSLGGAKTQYF.

The chain links TRBV6-4 to TRBJ2-1; no firm D call. V lost 3 bases and J 0 bases, leaving 9 bases between the germline ends. This CDR3 comprises 15 residues. Germline CDR1 is MRHNA and CDR2 is SNTAGT. Here the CDR3 reads CASSDTDSSYNEQFF. DNA of the CDR3: TGTGCCAGCAGTGATACGGATAGCTCCTACAATGAGCAGTTCTTC.

V and J are TRBV6-5 and TRBJ2-5; D is unresolved. CDR3 length equals 13 residues. The V end lost 0 bases, the J end lost 5 bases, and 7 bases lay between the germline ends. CDR1 MNHEY and CDR2 SVGAGI come from the germline V gene. The CDR3 region is CASSYSRAETQYF. The CDR3 nucleotides are TGTGCCAGCAGTTACTCTAGAGCGGAGACCCAGTACTTC.

The chain carries TRBV15 and TRBJ2-7; D is ambiguous. The V end was cut by 1 base, the J end by 3 bases, with 13 bases between. Germline V gives CDR1 LNHNV, CDR2 YYDKDF (reference sequence). The length of the CDR3 is 15 residues. The DNA of the CDR3 is TGTGCCACCAGCAGAGGGATGGGCTTGGGCTACGAGCAGTACTTC. Its protein is CATSRGMGLGYEQYF. The complete variable domain, with remaining parts taken from reference TRBV15 and TRBJ2-7, reads DAMVIQNPRYQVTQFGKPVTLSCSQTLNHNVMYWYQQKSSQAPKLLFHYYDKDFNNEADTPDNFQSRRPNTSFCFLDIRSPGLGDTAMYLCATSRGMGLGYEQYFGPGTRLTVT.

This chain connects TRBV6-4 to TRBJ2-3; D is uncertain. Trimming cost V 4 bases and J 0 bases, with 8 bases left between them. The length of the CDR3 is 14 residues. The V gene's germline CDR1 is MRHNA and CDR2 SNTAGT. The CDR3 bases are TGTGCCAGCAGTGGCGGCCCTAGCACAGATACGCAGTATTTT. Protein product: CASSGGPSTDTQYF.

This clone was observed a single time. The chain carries TRBV12-3 or TRBV12-4 and TRBJ2-2, with unresolved D. This CDR3 contains 13 residues. Trimming pared 3 bases from V and 7 bases from J, leaving 9 bases between. The CDR3, as DNA: TGTGCCAGCAGTTTCCTTAGCCGCGGGGAGCTGTTTTTT. Translation gives CASSFLSRGELFF.

The V gene is TRBV11-3, the J gene TRBJ2-2; D gene uncertain. The CDR3 consists of 15 residues. V was trimmed by 0 bases and J by 1 base, leaving 6 bases between them. CDR1 SGHNT and CDR2 YENEEA come from the germline V gene. The chain's CDR3 is CASSLESGNTGELFF. DNA of the CDR3: TGTGCCAGCAGCTTAGAATCAGGGAACACCGGGGAGCTGTTTTTT. The variable domain in full, completed from reference TRBV11-3 and TRBJ2-2, reads EAGVVQSPRYKIIEKKQPVAFWCNPISGHNTLYWYLQNLGQGPELLIRYENEEAVDDSQLPKDRFSAERLKGVDSTLKIQPAELGDSAVYLCASSLESGNTGELFFGEGSRLTVL.

This clone is a singleton in its sample. The CDR3 sequence: CASSSHNEQFF. The DNA of the CDR3 is TGTGCCAGCAGTTCCCACAATGAGCAGTTCTTC. This rearrangement joins TRBV27 to TRBJ2-1; D is unclear. Germline V gene sequence: CDR1 MNHEY, CDR2 SMNVEV (reference sequence). This CDR3 spans 11 amino acids. V was trimmed by 4 bases and J by 5 bases, leaving 3 bases between them.

The chain employs TRBV27 and TRBJ1-3; tentatively, D is TRBD1 (6 bases). The germline CDR1 and CDR2 sequences are MNHEY and SMNVEV (reference sequence). V was clipped by 8 bases and J by 4 bases, with 33 bases between them. This CDR3 comprises 20 residues. CDR3 region: CASRDPGQIICRPNGNTIYF. The CDR3, as DNA: TGTGCCAGCCGCGACCCGGGACAAATCATCTGCCGGCCCAACGGAAACACCATATATTTT.

The chain is built from TRBV6-5 and TRBJ1-2; D is unclear. From germline, CDR1 is MNHEY and CDR2 SVGAGI. V lost 0 bases and J 9 bases, leaving 8 bases between the germline ends. The CDR3 totals 12 residues. The CDR3 DNA reads as TGTGCCAGCAGTTACTCGGGAACCCGCTACACCTTC. This encodes CASSYSGTRYTF.

The V and J genes are TRBV5-6 and TRBJ1-6; D possibly corresponds to TRBD1 (6 bases). Germline V CDR1 and CDR2: SGHDT, YYEEEE. Trimming pared 3 bases from V and 7 bases from J, leaving 17 bases between. This CDR3 comprises 16 residues. Written as DNA, the CDR3 is TGTGCCAGCAGCTACTCAGGGGAGGGTTGGAATTCACCCCTCCACTTT. It translates to CASSYSGEGWNSPLHF.

This sequence joins TRBV25-1 and TRBJ1-3; D unresolved. V shed 10 bases and J shed 4 bases, with 17 bases lying between them. Germline V gene lookup returns CDR1 MGHDK and CDR2 SYGVNS. CDR3 size: 14 residues. CDR3 nucleotide sequence: TGTGCCACACGAGAGGAGTCTTCGGGAAACACCATATATTTT. It encodes CATREESSGNTIYF.

V is TRBV5-1 and J is TRBJ1-1; D not resolved. Germline V gene lookup returns CDR1 SGHRS and CDR2 YFSETQ. The CDR3 has 14 amino acids. Deletions cut 0 bases from V and 5 bases from J, with 11 bases between. The DNA for the CDR3 is TGCGCCAGCAGCTTGGGCGGTAGGGCGACTGAAGCTTTCTTT. Encoded protein: CASSLGGRATEAFF. Complete variable domain (other parts from reference TRBV5-1 and TRBJ1-1): KAGVTQTPRYLIKTRGQQVTLSCSPISGHRSVSWYQQTPGQGLQFLFEYFSETQRNKGNFPGRFSGRQFSNSRSEMNVSTLELGDSALYLCASSLGGRATEAFFGQGTRLTVV.

V gene TRBV5-8 combines with J gene TRBJ1-1, with D unresolved. Trimming left V 2 bases short and J 0 bases short, with 8 bases between. Germline CDR1 and CDR2: SGHTS and YDEGEE. The CDR3 loop spans 14 amino acids. CDR3 DNA sequence: TGTGCCAGCAGCTTCGGCAGACTGAACACTGAAGCTTTCTTT. It yields the protein CASSFGRLNTEAFF.

DNA for the CDR3: TGTGCCAGCAGGTCTTCCAGCACCAATTCACCCCTCCACTTT. This codes for CASRSSSTNSPLHF. The chain joins TRBV5-4 to TRBJ1-6; D gene unclear. The V gene lost 5 bases and the J gene lost 7 bases, with 13 bases spanning the gap. Looked up from germline, CDR1 is SGHNT and CDR2 is YYREEE (reference sequence). The CDR3 contains 14 residues.

This chain links TRBV18 with TRBJ2-3, with 13 bases that match TRBD2. CDR1 KGHSH and CDR2 LQKENI come from the germline V gene. With 0 bases clipped from V and 3 bases from J, the junction kept 0 bases outside the gene matches. This CDR3 is built from 16 residues. Written as DNA, the CDR3 is TGTGCCAGCTCACCACCGGGACTAGCGGGAACAGATACGCAGTATTTT. Protein product: CASSPPGLAGTDTQYF.